This TCR beta chain was obtained from a study of cytomegalovirus exposure and HLA in healthy donors. Findings and limits, study-wide: The study put 150 or so TCR beta chains on its list as cytomegalovirus-associated. Across donors, most TCRs were seen rarely, yet some public ones were widespread. Both high specificity and high sensitivity reportedly marked the classifier's diagnosis of cytomegalovirus status.

Measured with immunoSEQ multiplex PCR; TCRdb has only the in-frame clones, and not every one. The table lists under 200,000 clones, about nine tenths of them singletons. Per germline, CDR1 LNHDA and CDR2 SQIVND (reference sequence). The CDR3 runs to 16 residues. V trimming: 5 bases; J trimming: 4 bases; junction bases outside the gene matches: 10. Concerning this clone itself: Antigen specificity is unknown.

The donors were part of the validation cohort, which consisted of about 130 subjects and was separate from the first cohort of under 850 subjects. This receptor was identified in a man between 18 and 35 years old in good health and CMV-seropositive. Sequenced: PBMCs. V usage is TRBV19 and J usage is TRBJ2-4; 8 bases align to TRBD2. The CDR3 loop reads CASSDSPGLVKNIQYF. CDR3 nucleotide sequence: TGTGCCAGTAGTGATTCCCCGGGACTAGTTAAAAACATTCAGTACTTC.